This TCR beta chain comes out of a study of blood T cell repertoires in COVID-19. Looked up from germline, CDR1 is WNHNN and CDR2 is SYGVQD (reference sequence). CDR3 length: 15 residues. Trimming stripped 2 bases from V and 3 bases from J, with 14 bases between. Sequencing was performed with immunoSEQ multiplex PCR; in TCRdb, only in-frame clones are kept and a portion is missing. The repertoire consists of 87,000 or so clones, with about four fifths occurring once and the leading ten covering approximately 2%. V gene TRBV10-1 combines with J gene TRBJ2-7, with D possibly being TRBD1 (6 bases). Sequenced input: peripheral blood. The source of this sequence is a woman aged 65 to 85 with acute or convalescent COVID-19. CDR3 sequence reads: CASSERQGSIYEQYF. The CDR3 DNA follows: TGCGCCAGCAGTGAGAGGCAGGGGAGTATCTACGAGCAGTACTTC.